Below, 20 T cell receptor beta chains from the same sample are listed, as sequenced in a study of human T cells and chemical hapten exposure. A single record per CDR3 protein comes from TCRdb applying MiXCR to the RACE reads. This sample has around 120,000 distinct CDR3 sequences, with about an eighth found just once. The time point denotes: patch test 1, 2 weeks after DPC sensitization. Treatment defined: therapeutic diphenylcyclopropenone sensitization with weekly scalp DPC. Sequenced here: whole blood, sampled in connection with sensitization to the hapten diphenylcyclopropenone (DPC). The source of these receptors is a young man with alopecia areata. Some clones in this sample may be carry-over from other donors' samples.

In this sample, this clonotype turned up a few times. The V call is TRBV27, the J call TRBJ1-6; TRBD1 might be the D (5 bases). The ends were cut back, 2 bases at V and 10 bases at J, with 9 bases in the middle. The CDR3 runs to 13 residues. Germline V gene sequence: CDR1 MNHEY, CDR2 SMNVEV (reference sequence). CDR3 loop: CASSLQDRSPLHF. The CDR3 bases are TGTGCCAGCAGTTTACAAGACAGATCACCCCTCCACTTT.

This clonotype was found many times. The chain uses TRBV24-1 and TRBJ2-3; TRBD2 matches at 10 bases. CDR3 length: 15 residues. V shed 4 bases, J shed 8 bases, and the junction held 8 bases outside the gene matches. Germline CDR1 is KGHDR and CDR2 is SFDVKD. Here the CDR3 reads CATSEPTSGDGTQYF. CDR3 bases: TGTGCCACCAGTGAACCTACTAGCGGGGATGGTACGCAGTATTTT.

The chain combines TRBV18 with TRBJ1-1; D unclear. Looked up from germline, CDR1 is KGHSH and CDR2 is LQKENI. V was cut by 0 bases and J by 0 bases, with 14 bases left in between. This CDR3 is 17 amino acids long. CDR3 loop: CASSPPNSRTMNTEAFF. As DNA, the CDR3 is TGTGCCAGCTCACCACCGAATTCTCGGACGATGAACACTGAAGCTTTCTTT.

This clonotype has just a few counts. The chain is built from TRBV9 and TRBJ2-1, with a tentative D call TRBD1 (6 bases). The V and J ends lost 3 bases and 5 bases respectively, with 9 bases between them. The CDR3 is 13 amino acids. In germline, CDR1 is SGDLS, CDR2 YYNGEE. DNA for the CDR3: TGTGCCAGCAGCGGGACAGTTGACAATGAGCAGTTCTTC. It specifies CASSGTVDNEQFF.

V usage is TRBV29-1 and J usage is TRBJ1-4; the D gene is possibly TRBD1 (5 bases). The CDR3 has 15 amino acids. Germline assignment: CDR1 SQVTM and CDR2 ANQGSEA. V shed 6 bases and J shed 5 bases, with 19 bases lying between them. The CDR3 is CSVVPGQGGNEKLFF. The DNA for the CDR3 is TGCAGCGTCGTCCCCGGCCAGGGAGGAAATGAAAAACTGTTTTTT.

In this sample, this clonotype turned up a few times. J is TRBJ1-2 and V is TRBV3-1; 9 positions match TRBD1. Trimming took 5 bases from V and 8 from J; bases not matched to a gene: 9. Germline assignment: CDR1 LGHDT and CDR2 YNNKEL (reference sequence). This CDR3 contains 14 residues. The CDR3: CASSGSDRGLGYTF. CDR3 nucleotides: TGTGCCAGCAGCGGATCCGACAGGGGGTTAGGCTACACCTTC. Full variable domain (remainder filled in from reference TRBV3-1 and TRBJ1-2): DTAVSQTPKYLVTQMGNDKSIKCEQNLGHDTMYWYKQDSKKFLKIMFSYNNKELIINETVPNRFSPKSPDKAHLNLHINSLELGDSAVYFCASSGSDRGLGYTFGSGTRLTVV.

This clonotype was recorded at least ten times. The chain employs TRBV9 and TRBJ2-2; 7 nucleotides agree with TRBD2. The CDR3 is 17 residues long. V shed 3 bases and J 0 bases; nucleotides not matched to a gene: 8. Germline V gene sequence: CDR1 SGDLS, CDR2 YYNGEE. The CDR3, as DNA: TGTGCCAGCAGCGAAACTGAAGGACTAGCGAACACCGGGGAGCTGTTTTTT. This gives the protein CASSETEGLANTGELFF.

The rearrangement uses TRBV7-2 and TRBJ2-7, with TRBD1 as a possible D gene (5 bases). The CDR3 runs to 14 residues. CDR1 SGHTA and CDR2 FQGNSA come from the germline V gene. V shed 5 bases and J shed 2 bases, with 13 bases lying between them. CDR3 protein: CASSPLDTPYEQYF. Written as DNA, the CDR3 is TGTGCCAGCAGCCCCCTGGACACACCCTACGAGCAGTACTTC.

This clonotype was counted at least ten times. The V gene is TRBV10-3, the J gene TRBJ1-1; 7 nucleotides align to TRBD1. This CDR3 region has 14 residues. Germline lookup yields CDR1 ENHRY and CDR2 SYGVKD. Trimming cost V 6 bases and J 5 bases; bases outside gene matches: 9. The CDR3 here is CAIRLTGARTEAFF. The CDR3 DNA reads TGTGCCATCAGATTAACAGGGGCCAGGACTGAAGCTTTCTTT.

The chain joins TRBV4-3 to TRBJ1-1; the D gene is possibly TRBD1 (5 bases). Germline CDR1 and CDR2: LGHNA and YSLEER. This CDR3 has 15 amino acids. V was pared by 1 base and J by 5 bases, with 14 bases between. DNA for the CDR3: TGCGCCAGCAGCCAAGTAGAGGGGCGGGGAACTGAAGCTTTCTTT. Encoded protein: CASSQVEGRGTEAFF.

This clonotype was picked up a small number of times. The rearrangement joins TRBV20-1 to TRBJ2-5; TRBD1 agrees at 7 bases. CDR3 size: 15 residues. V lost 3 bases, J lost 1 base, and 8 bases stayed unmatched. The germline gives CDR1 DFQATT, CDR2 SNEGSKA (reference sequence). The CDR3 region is CSASRQGVVQETQYF. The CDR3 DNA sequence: TGCAGTGCTAGTCGGCAGGGGGTTGTCCAAGAGACCCAGTACTTC.

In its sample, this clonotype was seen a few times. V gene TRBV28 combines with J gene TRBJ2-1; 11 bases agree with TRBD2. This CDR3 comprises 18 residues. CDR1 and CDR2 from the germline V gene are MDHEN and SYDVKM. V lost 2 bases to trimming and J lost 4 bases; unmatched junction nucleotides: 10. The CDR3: CASSLTGTSGGVYNEQFF. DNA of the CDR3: TGTGCCAGCAGTTTAACGGGAACTAGCGGGGGAGTGTACAATGAGCAGTTCTTC.

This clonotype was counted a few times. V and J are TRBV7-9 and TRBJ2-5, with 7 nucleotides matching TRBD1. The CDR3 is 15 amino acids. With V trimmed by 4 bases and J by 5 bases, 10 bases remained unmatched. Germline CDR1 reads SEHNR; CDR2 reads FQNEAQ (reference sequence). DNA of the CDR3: TGTGCCAGCAGCTATCGACAGGGTGGCTGGGAGACCCAGTACTTC. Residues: CASSYRQGGWETQYF.

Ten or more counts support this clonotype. The CDR3 loop reads CASSYSGHYYEQYF. The CDR3 coding sequence is TGTGCCAGCAGTTACTCGGGCCACTACTACGAGCAGTACTTC. The V gene is TRBV6-5, the J gene TRBJ2-7; D unclear. CDR3 length: 14 residues. V was pared by 0 bases and J by 3 bases, with 9 bases between. Germline V CDR1 and CDR2: MNHEY, SVGAGI.

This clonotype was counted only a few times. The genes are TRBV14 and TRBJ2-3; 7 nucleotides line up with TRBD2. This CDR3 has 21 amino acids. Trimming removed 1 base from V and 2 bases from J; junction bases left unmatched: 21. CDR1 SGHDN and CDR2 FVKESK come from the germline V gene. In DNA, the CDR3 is TGTGCCAGCAGCCAAGGAAGCCCGACTAGCTGGGGCTGGGGCTTCACAGATACGCAGTATTTT. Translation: CASSQGSPTSWGWGFTDTQYF.

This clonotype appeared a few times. The CDR3 bases are TGTGCCAGCAGTGTGCAGGGGACGGATTCACCCCTCCACTTT. Amino acid sequence: CASSVQGTDSPLHF. V gene TRBV6-1 combines with J gene TRBJ1-6; weak D call: TRBD1 (6 bases). Trimming shortened V by 4 bases and J by 8 bases, and 12 bases separated the two germline ends. CDR1 is MNHNS, CDR2 SASEGT, per germline. The CDR3 runs 14 residues.

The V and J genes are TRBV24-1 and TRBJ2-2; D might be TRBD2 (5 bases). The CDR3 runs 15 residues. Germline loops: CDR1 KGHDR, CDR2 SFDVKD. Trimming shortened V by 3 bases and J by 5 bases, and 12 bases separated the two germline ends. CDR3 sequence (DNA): TGTGCCACCAGTGATCCGTCATCGGGGACCGGGGAGCTGTTTTTT. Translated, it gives CATSDPSSGTGELFF.

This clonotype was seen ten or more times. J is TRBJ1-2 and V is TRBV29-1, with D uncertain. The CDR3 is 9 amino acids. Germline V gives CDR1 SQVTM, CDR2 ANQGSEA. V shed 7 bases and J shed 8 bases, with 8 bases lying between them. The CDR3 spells CSEGYGYTF. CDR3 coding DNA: TGCAGCGAGGGATACGGCTACACCTTC.

This chain's CDR3 is CASGPDSILIYEQYF. The CDR3 nucleotides are TGTGCCAGCGGTCCCGACAGTATTTTGATTTACGAGCAGTACTTC. The chain joins TRBV11-2 to TRBJ2-7; weak D call: TRBD1 (5 bases). The V end was cut by 8 bases, the J end by 4 bases, with 21 bases between. Germline loops: CDR1 SGHAT, CDR2 FQNNGV. CDR3 size: 15 residues. Combining the CDR3 with reference TRBV11-2 and TRBJ2-7 gives the whole variable domain EAGVAQSPRYKIIEKRQSVAFWCNPISGHATLYWYQQILGQGPKLLIQFQNNGVVDDSQLPKDRFSAERLKGVDSTLKIQPAKLEDSAVYLCASGPDSILIYEQYFGPGTRLTVT.

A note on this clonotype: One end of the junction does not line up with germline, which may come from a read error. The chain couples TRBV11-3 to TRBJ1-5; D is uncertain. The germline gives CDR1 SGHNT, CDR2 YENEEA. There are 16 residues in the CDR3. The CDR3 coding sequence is TGTGCCAGCAGCTTAGAGGAAACGAGGGCCAATCGGCCCCAGCATTTT. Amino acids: CASSLEETRANRPQHF.